This record covers a single T cell receptor (beta chain). Its antigen is unidentified. The method was immunoSEQ multiplex PCR; TCRdb's version includes in-frame clones alone and lacks a portion of them. Altogether some 45,000 clones are present, roughly 88% being singletons, with the ten largest covering about 0.97%. These data come from a study of ipilimumab plus nivolumab after autologous stem cell transplantation. Turning to the study itself: Myeloma patients were high-risk transplant-naive or relapsed within 3 years of first autologous transplant. Broader study findings: The authors say TCR, Treg and microbiome findings warrant further study.

The CDR3 contains 15 residues. The V gene end was trimmed by 2 bases and the J gene end by 7 bases; junction bases not matched to a gene: 9. Germline CDR1 and CDR2: SGHTA and FQGTGA. Starting 14 to 28 days after autologous transplant, ipilimumab 1 mg/kg was given. Patients received nivolumab 3 mg/kg at weeks 1, 4, 7, 10, then fortnightly to week 26. The chain uses TRBV7-3 and TRBJ1-2; 8 positions agree with TRBD1. This receptor was obtained from a male donor with multiple myeloma. Sequencing used PBMCs, obtained in a trial of ipilimumab plus nivolumab as post-transplant consolidation. CDR3 sequence (DNA): TGTGCCAGCAGCTTATCAGGACAGGGAGGCTCTGGCTACACCTTC. This translates into CASSLSGQGGSGYTF.